These 26 T cell receptor beta chains originate from one sample sequenced in a study of blood T cell repertoires in COVID-19. The assay was immunoSEQ multiplex PCR, and TCRdb's table has in-frame clones only and misses some. This table has around 170,000 clones, around four fifths appearing once. The specimen sequenced was peripheral blood. Receptor source: a man between 70 and 80 years old who had recovered from COVID-19.

The rearrangement joins TRBV21-1 to TRBJ2-2; no check of the table's D call, TRBD2, against the DNA was made. TRBV21-1 is shown as a pseudogene. This CDR3 region has 18 residues. CDR3 DNA: TGTGCCAGCAGCGTTTATGGGGGACTAGCGGGAGGGAGCGGGGAGCTGTTTTTT. Amino acids: CASSVYGGLAGGSGELFF.

The J gene is TRBJ1-1, the V gene TRBV6-5, with D hard to call. The V gene lost 6 bases and the J gene lost 3 bases, with 5 bases spanning the gap. Germline CDR1 reads MNHEY; CDR2 reads SVGAGI. The CDR3 covers 11 residues. CDR3 nucleotide sequence: TGTGCCAGCAGATCCTACACTGAAGCTTTCTTT. Its translation is CASRSYTEAFF.

The CDR3 coding sequence is TGCAGCGTGAGAACCGGGACAGGGTCTTTCAATGAGCAGTTCTTC. Translation: CSVRTGTGSFNEQFF. The chain recombines TRBV29-1 with TRBJ2-1; 9 bases are shared with TRBD1. The V gene's germline CDR1 is SQVTM and CDR2 ANQGSEA. The CDR3 runs to 15 residues. Trimming removed 6 bases from V and 6 bases from J; junction bases left unmatched: 12.

The chain uses TRBV5-1 and TRBJ2-3, with 14 nucleotides matching TRBD2. Germline CDR1 is SGHRS and CDR2 is YFSETQ. V shed 4 bases, J shed 4 bases, and the junction held 5 bases outside the gene matches. The CDR3 covers 16 residues. The CDR3 region is CASSAGLAGEADTQYF. The CDR3 nucleotides are TGCGCCAGCAGCGCGGGACTAGCGGGAGAGGCAGATACGCAGTATTTT.

The chain carries TRBV5-1 and TRBJ2-5, with 7 bases that match TRBD1. This CDR3 is 15 amino acids long. The ends lost 5 bases at V and 2 bases at J; junction bases unmatched: 9. Germline CDR1 SGHRS, CDR2 YFSETQ. The CDR3 region is CASRYTGAQQETQYF. The CDR3 nucleotides are TGCGCCAGCAGGTACACAGGGGCACAACAAGAGACCCAGTACTTC.

The chain carries TRBV28 and TRBJ1-3; 7 bases align to TRBD1. After removal of 6 bases from V and 2 bases from J, the junction contained 4 bases not matched to a gene. Germline V gene sequence: CDR1 MDHEN, CDR2 SYDVKM. This CDR3 is 14 amino acids long. The CDR3 sequence: CASSPQGAGNTIYF. The CDR3 DNA reads as TGTGCCAGCAGCCCGCAGGGGGCTGGAAACACCATATATTTT.

The genes are TRBV6-2 or TRBV6-3 and TRBJ2-6, with TRBD2 matching 12 bases. J was trimmed by 4 bases and V by 6 bases; bases with no gene match: 7. The germline CDR1 and CDR2 sequences are MNHEY and SVGEGT. The CDR3 has 17 amino acids. The CDR3 DNA is TGTGCCAGCAGCTCTTCTAGCGGGAGGGCGGGGGCCAACGTCCTGACTTTC. Amino acid sequence: CASSSSSGRAGANVLTF.

J is TRBJ1-5 and V is TRBV28; unclear D gene. The CDR3 totals 15 residues. The V end lost 5 bases, the J end lost 9 bases, and 20 bases lay between the germline ends. In germline, CDR1 is MDHEN, CDR2 SYDVKM. The CDR3 is CASSPSGLAEGPQHF. In DNA form, the CDR3 reads TGTGCCAGCAGTCCCTCGGGCTTGGCGGAGGGGCCCCAGCATTTT.

This clone was counted a few times. The CDR3 region is CASSLAPGANYGYTF. The DNA for the CDR3 is TGTGCCAGCAGCTTGGCCCCAGGGGCTAACTATGGCTACACCTTC. The rearrangement links TRBV5-6 to TRBJ1-2; TRBD1 might be the D (6 bases). The CDR3 consists of 15 residues. Germline V gene lookup returns CDR1 SGHDT and CDR2 YYEEEE. V lost 0 bases to trimming and J lost 0 bases, with 9 bases between them.

The chain has TRBV5-1 and TRBJ2-2; 7 bases agree with TRBD2. V shed 4 bases and J 2 bases; nucleotides not matched to a gene: 5. There are 15 residues in the CDR3. Germline CDR1 reads SGHRS; CDR2 reads YFSETQ. CDR3 residues: CASSPLATNTGELFF. CDR3 nucleotide sequence: TGCGCCAGCAGCCCACTAGCGACCAACACCGGGGAGCTGTTTTTT.

This chain uses TRBV2 with TRBJ2-1; D is perhaps TRBD2 (5 bases). Trimming took 1 base from V and 4 from J, leaving 11 bases between them. The CDR3 contains 15 residues. Germline loops: CDR1 SNHLY, CDR2 FYNNEI. CDR3 sequence: CASSEERPAYNEQFF. In DNA, the CDR3 is TGTGCCAGCAGTGAAGAGCGGCCAGCTTACAATGAGCAGTTCTTC.

V gene TRBV27 combines with J gene TRBJ2-7; D possibly corresponds to TRBD1 (5 bases). The V gene's germline CDR1 is MNHEY and CDR2 SMNVEV (reference sequence). This CDR3 has 13 amino acids. With 5 bases removed from V and 0 bases from J, the gap between germline ends came to 8 bases. CDR3 bases: TGTGCCAGCAGTCAGGGCACCTCCTACGAGCAGTACTTC. Translating gives CASSQGTSYEQYF.

This sequence joins TRBV6-2 or TRBV6-3 and TRBJ2-2, with 8 bases lining up with TRBD2. With 2 bases clipped from V and 6 bases from J, the junction kept 8 bases outside the gene matches. Germline lookup yields CDR1 MNHEY and CDR2 SVGEGT. The CDR3 runs 16 residues. The CDR3 DNA sequence: TGTGCCAGCAGTTACAAAGCGGGAGTATTGGCCGGGGAGCTGTTTTTT. Translated: CASSYKAGVLAGELFF.

As for this clone: An end of the junction does not agree with germline; a read error may underlie this. CDR3 in amino acids: CASSPGLAGRETQYF. As DNA, the CDR3 is TGTGCTAGCAGCCCCGGACTAGCGGGAAGAGAGACCCAGTACTTC. The rearrangement links TRBV7-7 to TRBJ2-5, with TRBD2 matching over 12 bases. The CDR3 is 15 residues long. The germline gives CDR1 SSHAT, CDR2 FNYEAQ (reference sequence).

The count of this clone is one. V gene TRBV7-9 combines with J gene TRBJ2-7; 7 nucleotides agree with TRBD1. J gave up 3 bases and V 3 bases, and 8 bases lay outside the gene matches. CDR1 is SEHNR, CDR2 FQNEAQ, per germline (reference sequence). The CDR3 runs to 15 residues. In nucleotides, the CDR3 is TGTGCCAGCAGCTTTCGATCGGGACAGTTCTACGAGCAGTACTTC. It translates to CASSFRSGQFYEQYF.

This clone was detected once. The V call is TRBV2, the J call TRBJ1-5, with D hard to call. The CDR3 is made up of 14 amino acids. Trimming pared 2 bases from V and 4 bases from J, leaving 9 bases between. In germline, CDR1 is SNHLY, CDR2 FYNNEI. The CDR3 coding sequence is TGTGCCAGCAGTGAAACACAGACGAATCAGCCCCAGCATTTT. This translates into CASSETQTNQPQHF. Using reference TRBV2 and TRBJ1-5 for the parts outside the CDR3, the full variable domain is EPEVTQTPSHQVTQMGQEVILRCVPISNHLYFYWYRQILGQKVEFLVSFYNNEISEKSEIFDDQFSVERPDGSNFTLKIRSTKLEDSAMYFCASSETQTNQPQHFGDGTRLSIL.

J is TRBJ2-2 and V is TRBV3-1 (or the pseudogene TRBV3-2); D not resolved. Between the trimmed V and J ends, which lost 1 base and 5 bases, there was a span of 8 bases. Germline lookup yields CDR1 LGHDT and CDR2 YNNKEL (reference sequence). This CDR3 contains 14 residues. The CDR3 here is CASSQVWQTGELFF. DNA for the CDR3: TGTGCCAGCAGCCAAGTGTGGCAGACCGGGGAGCTGTTTTTT.

This clone was observed a few times. The J gene is TRBJ2-1, the V gene TRBV5-4; possibly TRBD1 for D (6 bases). Trimming pared 0 bases from V and 5 bases from J, leaving 15 bases between. Germline V gene sequence: CDR1 SGHNT, CDR2 YYREEE (reference sequence). The CDR3 extends over 16 amino acids. CDR3 region: CASSLGGRGANNEQFF. CDR3 sequence (DNA): TGTGCCAGCAGCTTGGGGGGCAGGGGAGCGAACAATGAGCAGTTCTTC.

The chain carries TRBV2 and TRBJ1-1; 12 positions agree with TRBD1. This CDR3 is built from 15 residues. CDR1 SNHLY and CDR2 FYNNEI come from the germline V gene. V was clipped by 6 bases and J by 5 bases; unmatched bases: 7. The CDR3 nucleotides read TGTGCCAGCAGCGCCCGGGACAGGGGGCGGACTGAAGCTTTCTTT. Amino acid sequence: CASSARDRGRTEAFF.

J is TRBJ2-2 and V is TRBV25-1, with D unclear. The CDR3 is made up of 14 amino acids. V lost 6 bases and J lost 5, with 13 bases in between. CDR1 and CDR2 from the germline V gene are MGHDK and SYGVNS. CDR3 residues: CASREASQTGELFF. As DNA, the CDR3 is TGTGCCAGCAGAGAGGCATCCCAAACCGGGGAGCTGTTTTTT. Based on the CDR3 plus reference TRBV25-1 and TRBJ2-2, the full variable domain is EADIYQTPRYLVIGTGKKITLECSQTMGHDKMYWYQQDPGMELHLIHYSYGVNSTEKGDLSSESTVSRIRTEHFPLTLESARPSHTSQYLCASREASQTGELFFGEGSRLTVL.

The rearrangement joins TRBV28 to TRBJ2-5; 10 bases map to TRBD1. The V gene end was trimmed by 4 bases and the J gene end by 5 bases; junction bases not matched to a gene: 7. Looked up from germline, CDR1 is MDHEN and CDR2 is SYDVKM. The CDR3 has 15 amino acids. The CDR3: CASSSPTGGGETQYF. As DNA, the CDR3 is TGTGCCAGCAGTTCGCCGACAGGGGGCGGGGAGACCCAGTACTTC.

The chain employs TRBV3-1 (or the pseudogene TRBV3-2) and TRBJ1-1; TRBD1 might be the D (6 bases). Germline V gene lookup returns CDR1 LGHDT and CDR2 YNNKEL (reference sequence). V shed 4 bases and J shed 4 bases, with 10 bases lying between them. This CDR3 comprises 13 residues. The DNA of the CDR3 is TGTGCCAGCAGCCCAACAGGGTCCACTGAAGCTTTCTTT. Its translation: CASSPTGSTEAFF.

The V and J genes are TRBV5-6 and TRBJ2-1, with TRBD1 identical over 9 bases. The CDR3 is made up of 16 amino acids. From germline, CDR1 is SGHDT and CDR2 YYEEEE. V shed 4 bases, J shed 6 bases, and the junction held 11 bases outside the gene matches. The CDR3 DNA follows: TGTGCCAGCAGCCCCCCGGGGACAGGGACCGTCAATGAGCAGTTCTTC. It translates to CASSPPGTGTVNEQFF.

CDR3 in amino acids: CATSDALAGTDTQYF. CDR3 coding DNA: TGTGCCACCAGTGATGCCCTAGCGGGCACAGATACGCAGTATTTT. This chain joins TRBV24-1 and TRBJ2-3; the match to TRBD2 covers 7 bases. With 3 bases clipped from V and 1 base from J, the junction kept 3 bases outside the gene matches. The CDR3 has 15 residues. CDR1 and CDR2 from the germline V gene are KGHDR and SFDVKD.

This clone was recorded a few times. The chain is built from TRBV7-9 and TRBJ2-1; 13 bases align to TRBD2. CDR1 SEHNR and CDR2 FQNEAQ come from the germline V gene (reference sequence). V shed 6 bases, J shed 9 bases, and the junction held 8 bases outside the gene matches. This CDR3 contains 15 residues. Here the CDR3 DNA reads TGTGCCAGCAGAGGGCAGAGACTAGCGGGGGGTGAGCAGTTCTTC. It encodes CASRGQRLAGGEQFF.

V gene TRBV7-3 combines with J gene TRBJ2-7; 9 bases fit TRBD1. The CDR3 contains 13 residues. The V and J ends lost 4 bases and 6 bases, in that order; junction bases with no gene match: 4. From germline, CDR1 is SGHTA and CDR2 FQGTGA. The CDR3 region is CASSSTGGSEQYF. CDR3 coding DNA: TGTGCCAGCAGCTCAACAGGGGGCAGCGAGCAGTACTTC.